This TCR beta chain was documented in a study of shared clonotypes between healthy human individuals. Original processing methods: Quality scores were absent from the junction-only immunoSEQ sequences, so filtering differed. The assay was immunoSEQ multiplex PCR, and TCRdb's table has in-frame clones only and misses some. V, J and clone size were drawn from that table, and D and trimming were deduced from the DNA. Altogether under 1,100,000 clones are present, 75% being singletons, with the ten largest covering roughly 1.5%. V lost 0 bases to trimming and J lost 2 bases, with 11 bases between them. The CDR3 length is 15 residues. Germline V gene sequence: CDR1 LGHNA, CDR2 YSLEER.

Sequencing used memory CD4+ T cells sorted from blood. Specified subset: CD45RA-negative fraction. This clonotype was sampled from a man younger than 35 in good health. V is TRBV4-3 and J is TRBJ2-7; no clear D. The chain's CDR3 is CASSQEWAATYEQYF. CDR3 coding DNA: TGCGCCAGCAGCCAAGAATGGGCGGCTACCTACGAGCAGTACTTC.